This T cell receptor (beta chain) originates from a study of CD8 T cells in ankylosing spondylitis. Points on this clonotype: The target antigen is unknown.

V was shortened by 6 bases and J by 2 bases, with 13 bases between the two germline ends. This CDR3 spans 14 amino acids. The V gene's germline CDR1 is MDHEN and CDR2 SYDVKM. Overall study results and limits: According to the report, clones linked to the disease were significantly enriched in matched synovial fluid samples taken from ankylosing spondylitis patients. Disease-associated clonotypes exhibited CD8+ identity and were relatively infrequent in peripheral blood. What appeared characteristic of ankylosing spondylitis blood was a TCR beta motif of several highly homologous variants. Past studies reported some motif variants in reactive arthritis synovial fluid and blood.

Construction of TCR beta libraries was performed using quantitative 5'-RACE with molecular barcodes. TCRdb re-derived calls from the 5' RACE reads in MiXCR, one entry per CDR3 protein. The profile covers hundreds of thousands of distinct CDR3 sequences, with roughly 10% appearing a single time and about 0.5% taken by the ten largest. Sequencing was carried out using blood, either unsorted or a sorted T cell fraction (not recorded which). The sequence was collected from a male donor with ankylosing spondylitis. The chain recombines TRBV28 with TRBJ1-2, with D tentatively TRBD1 (5 bases). CDR3 DNA sequence: TGTGCCAGCAGCTCTTTCGACAGCAACTATGGCTACACCTTC. Translating gives CASSSFDSNYGYTF.